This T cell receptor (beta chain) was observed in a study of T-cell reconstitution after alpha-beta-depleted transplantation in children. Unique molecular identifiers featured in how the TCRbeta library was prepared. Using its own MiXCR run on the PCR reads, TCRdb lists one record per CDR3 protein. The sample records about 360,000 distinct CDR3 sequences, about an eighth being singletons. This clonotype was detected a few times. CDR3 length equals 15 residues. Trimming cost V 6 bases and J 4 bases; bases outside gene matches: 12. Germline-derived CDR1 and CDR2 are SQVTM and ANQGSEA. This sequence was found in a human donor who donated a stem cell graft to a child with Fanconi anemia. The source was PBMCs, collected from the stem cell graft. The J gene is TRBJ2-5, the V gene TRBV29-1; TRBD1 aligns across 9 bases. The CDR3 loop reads CSVSRGTGKVETQYF. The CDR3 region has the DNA TGCAGCGTCAGCCGGGGGACAGGGAAGGTAGAGACCCAGTACTTC.